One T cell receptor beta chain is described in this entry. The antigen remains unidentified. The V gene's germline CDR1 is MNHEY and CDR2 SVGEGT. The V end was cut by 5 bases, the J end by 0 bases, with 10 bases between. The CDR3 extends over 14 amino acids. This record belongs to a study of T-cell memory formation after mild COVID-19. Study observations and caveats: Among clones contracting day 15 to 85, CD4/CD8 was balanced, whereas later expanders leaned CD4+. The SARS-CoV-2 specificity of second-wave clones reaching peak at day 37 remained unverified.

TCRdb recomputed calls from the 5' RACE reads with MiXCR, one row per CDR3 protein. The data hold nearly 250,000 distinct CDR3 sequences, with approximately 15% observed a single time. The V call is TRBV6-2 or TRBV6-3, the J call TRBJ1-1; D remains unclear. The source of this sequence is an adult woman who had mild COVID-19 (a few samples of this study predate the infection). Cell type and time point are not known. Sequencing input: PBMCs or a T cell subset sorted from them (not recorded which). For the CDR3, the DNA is TGTGCCAGCAGTGATCCCCAGATGAACACTGAAGCTTTCTTT. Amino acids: CASSDPQMNTEAFF.